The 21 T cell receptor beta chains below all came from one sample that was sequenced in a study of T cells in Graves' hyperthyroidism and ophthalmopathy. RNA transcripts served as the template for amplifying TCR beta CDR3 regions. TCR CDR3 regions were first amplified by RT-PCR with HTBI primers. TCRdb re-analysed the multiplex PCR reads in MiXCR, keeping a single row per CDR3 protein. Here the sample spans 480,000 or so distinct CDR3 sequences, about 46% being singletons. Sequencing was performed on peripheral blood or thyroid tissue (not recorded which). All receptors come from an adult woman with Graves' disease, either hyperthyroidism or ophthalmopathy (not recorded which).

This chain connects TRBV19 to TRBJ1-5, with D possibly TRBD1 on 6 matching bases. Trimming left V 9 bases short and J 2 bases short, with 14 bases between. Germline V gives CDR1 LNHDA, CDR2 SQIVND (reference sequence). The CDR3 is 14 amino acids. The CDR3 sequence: CARGGRGRNQPQHF. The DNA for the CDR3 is TGTGCCAGAGGGGGGCGGGGGCGCAATCAGCCCCAGCATTTT.

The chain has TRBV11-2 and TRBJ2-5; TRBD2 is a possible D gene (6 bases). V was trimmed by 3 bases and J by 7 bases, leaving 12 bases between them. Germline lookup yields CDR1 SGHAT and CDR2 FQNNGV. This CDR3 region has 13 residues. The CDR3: CASSFGGSGTQYF. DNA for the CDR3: TGTGCCAGCAGCTTTGGGGGGTCCGGGACCCAGTACTTC.

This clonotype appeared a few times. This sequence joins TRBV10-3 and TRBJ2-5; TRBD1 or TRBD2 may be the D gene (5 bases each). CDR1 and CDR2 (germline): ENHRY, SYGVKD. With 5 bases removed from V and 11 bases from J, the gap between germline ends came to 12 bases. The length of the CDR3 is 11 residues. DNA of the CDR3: TGTGCCATCAGTCTTGGGGGTGAGCAGTACTTC. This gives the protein CAISLGGEQYF.

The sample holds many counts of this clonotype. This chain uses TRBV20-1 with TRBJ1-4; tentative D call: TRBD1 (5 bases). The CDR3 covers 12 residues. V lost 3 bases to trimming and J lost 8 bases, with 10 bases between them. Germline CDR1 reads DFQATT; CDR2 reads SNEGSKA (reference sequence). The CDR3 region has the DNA TGCAGTGCTAGCCCGCGGGGGGAAAAACTGTTTTTT. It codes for CSASPRGEKLFF.

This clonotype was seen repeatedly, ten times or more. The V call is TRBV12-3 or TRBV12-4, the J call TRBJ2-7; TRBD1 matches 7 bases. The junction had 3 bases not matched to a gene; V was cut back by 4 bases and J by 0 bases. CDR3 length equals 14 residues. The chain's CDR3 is CASSSTGHSYEQYF. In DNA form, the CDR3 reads TGTGCCAGCAGTTCGACAGGGCACTCCTACGAGCAGTACTTC.

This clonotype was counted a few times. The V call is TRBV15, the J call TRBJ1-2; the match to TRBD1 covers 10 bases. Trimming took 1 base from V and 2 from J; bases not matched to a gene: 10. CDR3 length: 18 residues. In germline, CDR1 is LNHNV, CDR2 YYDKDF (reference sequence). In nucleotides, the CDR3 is TGTGCCACCAGCAGAGTCCTTGTGGGACAGGGGACAAACTATGGCTACACCTTC. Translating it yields CATSRVLVGQGTNYGYTF.

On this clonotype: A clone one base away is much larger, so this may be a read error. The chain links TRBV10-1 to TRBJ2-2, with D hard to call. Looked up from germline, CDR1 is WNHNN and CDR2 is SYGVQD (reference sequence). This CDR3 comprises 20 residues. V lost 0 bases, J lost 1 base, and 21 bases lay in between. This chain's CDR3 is CASSESISHGRPVNTGELFF. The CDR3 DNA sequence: TGCGCCAGCAGTGAGTCGATATCCCACGGCCGGCCCGTGAACACCGGGGAGCTGTTTTTT.

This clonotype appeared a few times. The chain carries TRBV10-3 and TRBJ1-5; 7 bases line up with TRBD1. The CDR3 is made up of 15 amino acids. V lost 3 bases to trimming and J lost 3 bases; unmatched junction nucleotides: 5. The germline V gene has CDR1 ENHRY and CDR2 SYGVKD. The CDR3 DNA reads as TGTGCCATCAGTGATCAGGGGGGGTCCAATCAGCCCCAGCATTTT. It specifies CAISDQGGSNQPQHF.

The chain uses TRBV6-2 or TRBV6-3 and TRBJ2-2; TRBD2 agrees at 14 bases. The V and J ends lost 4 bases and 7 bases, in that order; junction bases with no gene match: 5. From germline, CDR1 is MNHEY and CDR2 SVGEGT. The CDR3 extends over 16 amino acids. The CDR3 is CASSSTSGRAIGELFF. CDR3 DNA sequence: TGTGCCAGCAGTTCGACTAGCGGGAGGGCCATCGGGGAGCTGTTTTTT.

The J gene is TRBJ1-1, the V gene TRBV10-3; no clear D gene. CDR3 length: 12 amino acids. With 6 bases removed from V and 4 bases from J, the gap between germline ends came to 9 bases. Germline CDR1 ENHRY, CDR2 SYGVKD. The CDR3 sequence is CAIRGGGTEAFF. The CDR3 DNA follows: TGTGCCATCAGGGGAGGAGGCACTGAAGCTTTCTTT.

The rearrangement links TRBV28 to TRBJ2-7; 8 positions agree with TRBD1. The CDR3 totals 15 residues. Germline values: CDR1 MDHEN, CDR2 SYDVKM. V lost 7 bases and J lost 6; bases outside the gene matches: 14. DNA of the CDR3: TGTGCCAGCAACCATGGACAGGGTTTTATTGGCGAGCAGTACTTC. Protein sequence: CASNHGQGFIGEQYF.

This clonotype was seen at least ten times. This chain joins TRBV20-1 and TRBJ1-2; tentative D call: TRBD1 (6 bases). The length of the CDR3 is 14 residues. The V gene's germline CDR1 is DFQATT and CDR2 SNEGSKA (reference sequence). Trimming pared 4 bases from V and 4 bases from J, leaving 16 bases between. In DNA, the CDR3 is TGCAGTGCTAAGGGGTCTTCACAGGGCTATGGCTACACCTTC. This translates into CSAKGSSQGYGYTF.

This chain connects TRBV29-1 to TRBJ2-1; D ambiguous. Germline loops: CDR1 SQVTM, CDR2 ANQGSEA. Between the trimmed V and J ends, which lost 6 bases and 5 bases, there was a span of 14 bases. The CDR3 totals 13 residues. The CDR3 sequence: CSVPRVRDNEQFF. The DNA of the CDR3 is TGCAGCGTCCCCCGGGTCCGGGACAATGAGCAGTTCTTC.

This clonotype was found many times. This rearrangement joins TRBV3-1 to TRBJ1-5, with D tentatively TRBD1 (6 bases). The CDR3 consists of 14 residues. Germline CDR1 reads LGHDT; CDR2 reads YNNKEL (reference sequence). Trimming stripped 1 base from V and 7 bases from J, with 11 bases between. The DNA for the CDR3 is TGTGCCAGCAGCCAAGGACAGGCTGGACAGCCCCAGCATTTT. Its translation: CASSQGQAGQPQHF.

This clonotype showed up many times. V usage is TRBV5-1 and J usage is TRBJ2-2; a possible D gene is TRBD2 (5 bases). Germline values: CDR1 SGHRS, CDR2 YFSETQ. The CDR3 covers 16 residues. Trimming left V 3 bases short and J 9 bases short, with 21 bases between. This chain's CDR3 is CASSWFVSGTGRELFF. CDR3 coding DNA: TGCGCCAGCAGCTGGTTTGTCAGCGGCACTGGCCGGGAGCTGTTTTTT.

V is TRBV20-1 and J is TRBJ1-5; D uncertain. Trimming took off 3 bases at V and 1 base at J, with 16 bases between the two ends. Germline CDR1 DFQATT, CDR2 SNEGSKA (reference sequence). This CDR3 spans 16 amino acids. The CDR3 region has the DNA TGCAGTGCTAGGGGAGCCGGGGTTCCAAGCAATCAGCCCCAGCATTTT. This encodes CSARGAGVPSNQPQHF.

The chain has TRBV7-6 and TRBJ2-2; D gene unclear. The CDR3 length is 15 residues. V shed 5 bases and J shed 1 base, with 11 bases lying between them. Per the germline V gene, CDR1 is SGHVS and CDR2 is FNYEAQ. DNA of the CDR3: TGTGCCAGCAGCCCTGGTTGGGGGAACACCGGGGAGCTGTTTTTT. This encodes CASSPGWGNTGELFF. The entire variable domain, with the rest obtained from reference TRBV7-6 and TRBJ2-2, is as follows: GAGVSQSPRYKVTKRGQDVALRCDPISGHVSLYWYRQALGQGPEFLTYFNYEAQQDKSGLPNDRFSAERPEGSISTLTIQRTEQRDSAMYRCASSPGWGNTGELFFGEGSRLTVL.

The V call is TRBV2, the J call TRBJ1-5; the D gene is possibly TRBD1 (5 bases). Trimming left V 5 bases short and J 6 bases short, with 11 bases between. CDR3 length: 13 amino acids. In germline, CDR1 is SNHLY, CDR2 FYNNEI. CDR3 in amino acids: CASSYQRGQPQHF. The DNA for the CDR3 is TGTGCCAGCAGTTACCAGAGGGGTCAGCCCCAGCATTTT.

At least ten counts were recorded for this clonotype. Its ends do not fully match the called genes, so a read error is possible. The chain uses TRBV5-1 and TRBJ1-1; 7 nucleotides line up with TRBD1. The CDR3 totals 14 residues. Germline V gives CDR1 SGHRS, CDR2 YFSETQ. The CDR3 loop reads CASSLDRANTEAFF. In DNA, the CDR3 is TGTGCCAGCAGCTTAGACAGGGCGAACACTGAAGCTTTCTTT.

The DNA of the CDR3 is TGTGCCAGCAGTTTCGGTCAGTACGAGCAGTACTTC. This translates into CASSFGQYEQYF. The chain links TRBV28 to TRBJ2-7; D gene unclear. CDR3 length equals 12 residues. Looked up from germline, CDR1 is MDHEN and CDR2 is SYDVKM. Trimming stripped 3 bases from V and 4 bases from J, with 7 bases between.

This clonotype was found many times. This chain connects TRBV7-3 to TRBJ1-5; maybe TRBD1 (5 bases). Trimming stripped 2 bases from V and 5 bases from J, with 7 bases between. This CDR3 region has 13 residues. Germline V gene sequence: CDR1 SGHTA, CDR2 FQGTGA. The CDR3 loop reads CASSLDRDQPQHF. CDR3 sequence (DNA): TGTGCCAGCAGCTTAGACAGAGATCAGCCCCAGCATTTT. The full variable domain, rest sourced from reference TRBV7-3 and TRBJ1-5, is GAGVSQTPSNKVTEKGKYVELRCDPISGHTALYWYRQSLGQGPEFLIYFQGTGAADDSGLPNDRFFAVRPEGSVSTLKIQRTERGDSAVYLCASSLDRDQPQHFGDGTRLSIL.